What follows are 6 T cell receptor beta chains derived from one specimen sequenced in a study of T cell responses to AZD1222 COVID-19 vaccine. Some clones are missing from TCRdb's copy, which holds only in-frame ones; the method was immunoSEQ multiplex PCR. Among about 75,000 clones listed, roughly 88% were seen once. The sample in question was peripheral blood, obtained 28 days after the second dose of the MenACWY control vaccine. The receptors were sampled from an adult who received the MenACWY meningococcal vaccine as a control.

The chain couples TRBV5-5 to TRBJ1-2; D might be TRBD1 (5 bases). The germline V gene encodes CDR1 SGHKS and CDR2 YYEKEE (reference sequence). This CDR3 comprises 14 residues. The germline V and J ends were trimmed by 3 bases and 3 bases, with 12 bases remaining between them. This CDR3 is CASSWGSSYYGYTF. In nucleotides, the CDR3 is TGTGCCAGCAGCTGGGGCTCCTCCTACTATGGCTACACCTTC.

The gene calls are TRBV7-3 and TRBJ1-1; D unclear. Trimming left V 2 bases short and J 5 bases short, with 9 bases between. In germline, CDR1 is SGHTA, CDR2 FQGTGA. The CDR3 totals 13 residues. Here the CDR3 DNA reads TGTGCCAGCAGCTTATTTAGTGAGACTGAAGCTTTCTTT. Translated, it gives CASSLFSETEAFF.

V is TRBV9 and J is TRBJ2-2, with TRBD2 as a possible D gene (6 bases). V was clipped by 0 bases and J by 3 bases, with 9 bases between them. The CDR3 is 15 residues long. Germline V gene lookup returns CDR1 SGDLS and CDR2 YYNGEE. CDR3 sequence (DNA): TGTGCCAGCAGCGTAGTTCCGGGGGACACCGGGGAGCTGTTTTTT. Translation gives CASSVVPGDTGELFF. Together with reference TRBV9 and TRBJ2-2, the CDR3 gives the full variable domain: DSGVTQTPKHLITATGQRVTLRCSPRSGDLSVYWYQQSLDQGLQFLIQYYNGEERAKGNILERFSAQQFPDLHSELNLSSLELGDSALYFCASSVVPGDTGELFFGEGSRLTVL.

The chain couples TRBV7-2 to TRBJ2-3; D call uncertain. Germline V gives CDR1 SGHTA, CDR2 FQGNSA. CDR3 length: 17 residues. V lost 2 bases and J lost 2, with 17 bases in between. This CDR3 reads CASSLKGPASSTDTQYF. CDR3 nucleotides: TGTGCCAGCAGCTTAAAAGGGCCCGCGAGCTCCACAGATACGCAGTATTTT.

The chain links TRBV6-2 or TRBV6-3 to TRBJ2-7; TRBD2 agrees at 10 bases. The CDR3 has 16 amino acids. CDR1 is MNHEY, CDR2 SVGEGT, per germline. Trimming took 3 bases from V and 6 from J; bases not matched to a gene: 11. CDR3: CASSYRSGGARAEQYF. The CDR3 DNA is TGTGCCAGCAGTTATCGAAGCGGGGGGGCTCGTGCCGAGCAGTACTTC.

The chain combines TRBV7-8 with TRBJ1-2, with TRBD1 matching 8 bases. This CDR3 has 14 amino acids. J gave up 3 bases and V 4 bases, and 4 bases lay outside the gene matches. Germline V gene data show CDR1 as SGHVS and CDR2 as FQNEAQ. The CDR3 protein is CASSSGGRDYGYTF. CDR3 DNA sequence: TGTGCCAGCAGCTCAGGGGGCAGGGACTATGGCTACACCTTC.